This T cell receptor (beta chain) is from a study of shared clonotypes between healthy human individuals. This CDR3 has 13 residues. Trimming shortened V by 2 bases and J by 2 bases, and 6 bases separated the two germline ends. Germline V CDR1 and CDR2: GTSNPN, SVGIG (reference sequence). CD4+ cell separation produced CD45RA+ naive and CD45RA-negative memory subsets. This table comes from immunoSEQ multiplex PCR, and its TCRdb copy is limited to in-frame clones, with some not included. Here the sample spans more than 2,000,000 clones, over 85% being singletons. This rearrangement joins TRBV30 to TRBJ1-4; possibly TRBD1 for D (5 bases). Material: naive CD4+ T cells sorted from blood. Noted subset: CD45RA+ positively selected. The clonotype comes from a man aged 18 to 35 in good health. The CDR3 region is CAWSRDTNEKLFF. CDR3 nucleotide sequence: TGTGCCTGGAGTCGGGACACTAATGAAAAACTGTTTTTT.